The 17 T cell receptor beta chains presented below share a single source sample, sequenced in a study of T cell changes during pregnancy in multiple sclerosis (dated by TCRdb to 2018 to 2020). The library was built by means of the immunoSEQ multiplex PCR assay. The clones in this table, taken by TCRdb from immuneACCESS, are in-frame only. Not every clone is retained; where verified, under half of the shortfall comes from an unresolved V gene, and the cause of the rest is unknown. This sample holds about 24,000 clones; roughly nine tenths were observed only once. 9.4% of the sample goes to the ten largest clones. Specimen: CD8+ T cells from peripheral blood mononuclear cells, collected in the third trimester of pregnancy. These receptors originate from a female donor in good health, enrolled as a control in a pregnancy study.

This chain uses TRBV5-6 with TRBJ2-5; possibly TRBD1 for D (5 bases). The CDR3 sequence is 16 residues long. Between the trimmed V and J ends, which lost 0 bases and 0 bases, there was a span of 12 bases. Per germline, CDR1 SGHDT and CDR2 YYEEEE. CDR3 amino acids: CASSLGRVWNQETQYF. CDR3 in DNA: TGTGCCAGCAGCTTGGGCAGGGTCTGGAACCAAGAGACCCAGTACTTC.

The CDR3 sequence is CSVARQGGFDGYTF. The CDR3, as DNA: TGCAGCGTTGCCAGACAGGGTGGCTTTGATGGCTACACCTTC. V usage is TRBV29-1 and J usage is TRBJ1-2; 7 bases agree with TRBD1. Trimming took 4 bases from V and 6 from J; bases not matched to a gene: 11. Germline assignment: CDR1 SQVTM and CDR2 ANQGSEA. The CDR3 consists of 14 residues.

The chain uses TRBV15 and TRBJ1-2; perhaps TRBD1 as D (6 bases). The CDR3 is 14 amino acids. Germline CDR1 reads LNHNV; CDR2 reads YYDKDF (reference sequence). V shed 2 bases and J shed 3 bases, with 10 bases lying between them. The CDR3 is CATSRWTEDYGYTF. The CDR3 DNA reads TGTGCCACCAGCAGATGGACAGAGGACTATGGCTACACCTTC.

The chain carries TRBV6-5 and TRBJ2-7, with 9 bases matching TRBD2. The CDR3 extends over 15 amino acids. Trimming took 6 bases from V and 3 from J; bases not matched to a gene: 9. Looked up from germline, CDR1 is MNHEY and CDR2 is SVGAGI. The CDR3 region has the DNA TGTGCCAGCAGCACCTCGACTAGCGGAAGCTACGAGCAGTACTTC. Protein: CASSTSTSGSYEQYF.

The chain has TRBV7-9 and TRBJ2-2; TRBD1 might be the D (5 bases). The CDR3 extends over 15 amino acids. CDR1 SEHNR and CDR2 FQNEAQ come from the germline V gene (reference sequence). The V and J ends lost 4 bases and 3 bases respectively, with 12 bases between them. CDR3 DNA sequence: TGTGCCAGCAGCTCGATCAGGGTCGACACCGGGGAGCTGTTTTTT. Translation gives CASSSIRVDTGELFF.

The chain uses TRBV27 and TRBJ2-1; D is unresolved. In germline, CDR1 is MNHEY, CDR2 SMNVEV (reference sequence). V lost 4 bases and J 6 bases, leaving 10 bases between the germline ends. This CDR3 contains 13 residues. The CDR3 loop reads CASSSDLLNEQFF. The CDR3 nucleotides read TGTGCCAGCAGTTCCGACTTGCTCAATGAGCAGTTCTTC.

A single count supports this clone. The chain joins TRBV4-1 to TRBJ2-7, with 8 bases identical to TRBD1. The CDR3 has 15 amino acids. J gave up 2 bases and V 6 bases, and 9 bases lay outside the gene matches. Germline CDR1 is MGHRA and CDR2 is YSYEKL. The CDR3 region is CASSPGTGGPYEQYF. CDR3 sequence (DNA): TGCGCCAGCAGTCCCGGGACAGGAGGACCCTACGAGCAGTACTTC.

The chain employs TRBV6-5 and TRBJ2-3; 9 nucleotides agree with TRBD1. CDR3 length equals 14 residues. The V gene end was trimmed by 8 bases and the J gene end by 3 bases; junction bases not matched to a gene: 6. Looked up from germline, CDR1 is MNHEY and CDR2 is SVGAGI. CDR3 sequence (DNA): TGTGCCAGCCCGGGACAGGGTGAGACAGATACGCAGTATTTT. This codes for CASPGQGETDTQYF.

The V and J genes are TRBV27 and TRBJ2-7; D remains unclear. Trimming removed 2 bases at V and 1 base at J, with 6 bases between. The CDR3 sequence is 13 residues long. CDR1 and CDR2 (germline): MNHEY, SMNVEV (reference sequence). CDR3 nucleotide sequence: TGTGCCAGCAGTTTAGCCCTATCCTACGAGCAGTACTTC. Protein product: CASSLALSYEQYF.

The CDR3 coding sequence is TGCGCCAGCAGCCAAGACCCGGGGGGGCAGTATTTT. This encodes CASSQDPGGQYF. This chain connects TRBV4-1 to TRBJ2-3; 7 positions agree with TRBD2. Germline V gives CDR1 MGHRA, CDR2 YSYEKL. The CDR3 is 12 amino acids. The trim removed 0 bases at V and 11 bases at J, leaving 2 bases unmatched.

CDR3 DNA: TGTGCCAGCAGTCCGTCGGGGGGTAGATCCTACGAGCAGTACTTC. It is translated as CASSPSGGRSYEQYF. V gene TRBV7-9 combines with J gene TRBJ2-7; 7 bases map to TRBD2. The CDR3 is 15 residues long. Germline CDR1 is SEHNR and CDR2 is FQNEAQ (reference sequence). The V and J ends lost 6 bases and 1 base, in that order; junction bases with no gene match: 9.

The gene calls are TRBV4-2 and TRBJ2-1; 10 nucleotides agree with TRBD2. CDR1 and CDR2 (germline): LGHNA, YNFKEQ. CDR3 length equals 15 residues. The junction had 3 bases not matched to a gene; V was cut back by 0 bases and J by 7 bases. Written as DNA, the CDR3 is TGTGCCAGCAGCCAAGAAGCGGGAGGGCCGAATGAGCAGTTCTTC. Its protein is CASSQEAGGPNEQFF.

This chain joins TRBV2 and TRBJ1-1; 8 nucleotides match TRBD1. V lost 4 bases to trimming and J lost 1 base; unmatched junction nucleotides: 11. The CDR3 is made up of 17 amino acids. Germline V gene sequence: CDR1 SNHLY, CDR2 FYNNEI. Here the CDR3 DNA reads TGTGCCAGCAGTGGCCCAGGGGGCGAAACACCGAACACTGAAGCTTTCTTT. As protein: CASSGPGGETPNTEAFF.

The gene calls are TRBV5-4 and TRBJ2-2; D not certain. Looked up from germline, CDR1 is SGHNT and CDR2 is YYREEE (reference sequence). CDR3 size: 13 residues. The ends were cut back, 4 bases at V and 7 bases at J, with 11 bases in the middle. CDR3 amino acids: CASSPVGSGELFF. The CDR3 DNA reads TGTGCCAGCAGCCCCGTTGGCAGCGGGGAGCTGTTTTTT. Variable domain in full (rest from reference TRBV5-4 and TRBJ2-2): ETGVTQSPTHLIKTRGQQVTLRCSSQSGHNTVSWYQQALGQGPQFIFQYYREEENGRGNFPPRFSGLQFPNYSSELNVNALELDDSALYLCASSPVGSGELFFGEGSRLTVL.

The chain is built from TRBV6-5 and TRBJ2-1, with TRBD2 identical over 8 bases. V lost 2 bases, J lost 8 bases, and 8 bases stayed unmatched. The CDR3 totals 15 residues. Looked up from germline, CDR1 is MNHEY and CDR2 is SVGAGI. CDR3 DNA: TGTGCCAGCAGTTACCCCCGGGGGGGCGAGCATGAGCAGTTCTTC. Amino acid sequence: CASSYPRGGEHEQFF.

The V gene is TRBV12-5, the J gene TRBJ2-7; 11 bases map to TRBD1. In germline, CDR1 is LGHNT, CDR2 FRNRAP. Unmatched junction bases numbered 4, after V lost 6 bases and J lost 3 bases. The CDR3 has 14 residues. CDR3 DNA: TGTGCTAGTGGAACTGGGACAGGGGGCTACGAGCAGTACTTC. Its translation is CASGTGTGGYEQYF.

The chain carries TRBV7-9 and TRBJ2-7, with a weak D call TRBD2 (5 bases). Germline CDR1 is SEHNR and CDR2 is FQNEAQ (reference sequence). V lost 8 bases to trimming and J lost 0 bases, with 8 bases between them. There are 12 residues in the CDR3. The CDR3 DNA sequence: TGTGCCAGCGAGGGTAGCTCCTACGAGCAGTACTTC. Its translation: CASEGSSYEQYF.